The 27 T cell receptor beta chains below come from one sample, sequenced in a study of Graves' ophthalmopathy and Graves' hyperthyroidism. Using RNA transcripts, the TCR beta CDR3 regions were amplified. HTBI primers were employed in first-round RT-PCR, then a second-round multiplex PCR followed. TCRdb fed the multiplex PCR reads into MiXCR, producing one record per CDR3 protein. This table has 680,000 or so distinct CDR3 sequences, about 20% appearing once. The sequenced material came from peripheral blood. These receptors were obtained from a woman younger than 30 with stable Graves' hyperthyroidism. Some clones in this sample may be carry-over from other donors' samples.

The chain couples TRBV4-1 to TRBJ1-2, with D perhaps matching TRBD1 (5 bases). This CDR3 spans 15 amino acids. The germline CDR1 and CDR2 sequences are MGHRA and YSYEKL. Trimming took 1 base from V and 8 from J, leaving 17 bases between them. The CDR3 bases are TGCGCCAGCAGCCAAGTGGGGCAGCGGCCGTTGGGCTACACCTTC. It translates to CASSQVGQRPLGYTF.

The V gene is TRBV12-3 or TRBV12-4, the J gene TRBJ1-2; TRBD1 might be the D (5 bases). This CDR3 is 13 amino acids long. The V and J ends lost 6 bases and 6 bases respectively, with 14 bases between them. Here the CDR3 DNA reads TGTGCCAGCAGCCAGGACAACAGTCATGGCTACACCTTC. It translates to CASSQDNSHGYTF.

This clonotype was counted at least ten times. V and J are TRBV12-3 or TRBV12-4 and TRBJ2-7; D is unclear. The V end was cut by 6 bases, the J end by 4 bases, with 10 bases between. This CDR3 spans 12 amino acids. The CDR3 reads CASSPPDYEQYF. For the CDR3, the DNA is TGTGCCAGCAGCCCACCGGATTACGAGCAGTACTTC.

The chain joins TRBV12-3 or TRBV12-4 to TRBJ2-2; D is ambiguous. The CDR3 is 15 amino acids. The ends were cut back, 7 bases at V and 1 base at J, with 13 bases in the middle. CDR3 coding DNA: TGTGCCAGCAATCATTGGAGATGGAACACCGGGGAGCTGTTTTTT. Translating it yields CASNHWRWNTGELFF.

This clonotype was counted a few times. The chain combines TRBV5-1 with TRBJ1-6, with a weak D call TRBD1 (6 bases). The CDR3 is 18 amino acids. Germline values: CDR1 SGHRS, CDR2 YFSETQ. Trimming pared 4 bases from V and 0 bases from J, leaving 17 bases between. The CDR3 bases are TGCGCCAGCAGCCTCATGGGGGCCTCAAGCTCCTATAATTCACCCCTCCACTTT. This gives the protein CASSLMGASSSYNSPLHF.

This clonotype was seen ten or more times. The V and J genes are TRBV7-9 and TRBJ2-7; no firm D call. V was cut by 5 bases and J by 3 bases, with 17 bases left in between. This CDR3 has 15 amino acids. CDR1 is SEHNR, CDR2 FQNEAQ, per germline (reference sequence). The CDR3 here is CASSLYTEKHYEQYF. The DNA for the CDR3 is TGTGCCAGCAGCCTATACACCGAAAAACACTACGAGCAGTACTTC.

As for this clonotype: One end of the junction fails to match germline, which may point to a read error. The chain joins TRBV6-1 to TRBJ1-1, with D uncertain. CDR3 size: 12 residues. CDR1 and CDR2 from the germline V gene are MNHNS and SASEGT. This CDR3 reads CASSTRNTEACF. CDR3 DNA sequence: TGTGCCAGCAGTACAAGGAACACTGAAGCTTGCTTT.

The table lists this clonotype with a few counts. The chain combines TRBV5-5 with TRBJ2-7; D uncertain. The germline CDR1 and CDR2 sequences are SGHKS and YYEKEE (reference sequence). The CDR3 is 16 residues long. V was pared by 2 bases and J by 2 bases, with 17 bases between. Here the CDR3 reads CASSFQMSRQPYEQYF. CDR3 nucleotide sequence: TGTGCCAGCAGCTTCCAAATGAGCAGACAACCCTACGAGCAGTACTTC.

V is TRBV7-9 and J is TRBJ1-1; D is uncertain. CDR3 length: 14 amino acids. Germline V gene sequence: CDR1 SEHNR, CDR2 FQNEAQ (reference sequence). With 4 bases removed from V and 5 bases from J, the gap between germline ends came to 14 bases. CDR3 DNA sequence: TGTGCCAGCAGCTACGGTTGGGGTACGACTGAAGCTTTCTTT. It specifies CASSYGWGTTEAFF.

This clonotype was observed at least ten times. The chain combines TRBV6-5 with TRBJ1-3; D uncertain. Germline loops: CDR1 MNHEY, CDR2 SVGAGI. The CDR3 contains 13 residues. The V gene lost 7 bases and the J gene lost 2 bases, with 9 bases spanning the gap. The CDR3 is CASTLEAGNTIYF. The CDR3 region has the DNA TGTGCCAGCACCCTGGAGGCTGGAAACACCATATATTTT.

In its sample, this clonotype was seen many times. J is TRBJ1-5 and V is TRBV20-1; 7 bases align to TRBD1. The J segment lost 6 bases and the V segment lost 3 bases, leaving 14 bases of the junction unmatched. Per germline, CDR1 DFQATT and CDR2 SNEGSKA (reference sequence). The CDR3 runs to 16 residues. The CDR3 reads CSARGAPGQLVQPQHF. The CDR3 DNA is TGCAGTGCTAGGGGGGCACCGGGACAGTTGGTTCAGCCCCAGCATTTT.

This clonotype showed up many times. The chain recombines TRBV7-2 with TRBJ2-5; 9 bases match TRBD2. The CDR3 sequence is 14 residues long. Germline assignment: CDR1 SGHTA and CDR2 FQGNSA. V trimming: 5 bases; J trimming: 5 bases; junction bases outside the gene matches: 6. The DNA for the CDR3 is TGTGCCAGCAGCCCTAGCGGGGTAGTGGAGACCCAGTACTTC. It translates to CASSPSGVVETQYF.

The rearrangement joins TRBV19 to TRBJ2-7; D is unresolved. The CDR3 runs to 13 residues. Trimming cost V 3 bases and J 3 bases, with 9 bases left between them. CDR1 LNHDA and CDR2 SQIVND come from the germline V gene (reference sequence). The chain's CDR3 is CASSILAGYEQYF. The DNA for the CDR3 is TGTGCCAGTAGTATCCTTGCAGGCTACGAGCAGTACTTC.

There are many counts of this clonotype. The chain recombines TRBV20-1 with TRBJ2-7; D is possibly TRBD1 or TRBD2 (6 bases each). CDR1 is DFQATT and CDR2 is SNEGSKA in the germline V gene (reference sequence). The CDR3 is 14 residues long. Trimming took off 6 bases at V and 6 bases at J, with 21 bases between the two ends. Written as DNA, the CDR3 is TGCAGTGCCGGGAAGGGGGGACCCGAAAGCGAGCAGTACTTC. It is translated as CSAGKGGPESEQYF.

The chain uses TRBV20-1 and TRBJ1-1; 10 nucleotides agree with TRBD1. V gave up 8 bases and J gave up 1 base; unmatched junction bases: 4. This CDR3 has 13 residues. Germline assignment: CDR1 DFQATT and CDR2 SNEGSKA (reference sequence). CDR3 in DNA: TGCAGTACGACAGGGGGCCCGAACACTGAAGCTTTCTTT. Translated, it gives CSTTGGPNTEAFF.

The chain joins TRBV28 to TRBJ2-2; 9 bases are a match to TRBD1. The V and J ends lost 5 bases and 4 bases, in that order; junction bases with no gene match: 5. Per germline, CDR1 MDHEN and CDR2 SYDVKM. The CDR3 is 15 residues long. DNA of the CDR3: TGTGCCAGCAGTCCCGGGGACAGGGCCACCGGGGAGCTGTTTTTT. Translating gives CASSPGDRATGELFF.

The table lists this clonotype with many counts. This chain's CDR3 is CASSETGGNTIYF. CDR3 sequence (DNA): TGTGCCAGCAGTGAAACAGGGGGAAACACCATATATTTT. The chain recombines TRBV6-1 with TRBJ1-3; the D gene is possibly TRBD1 (6 bases). This CDR3 has 13 amino acids. Trimming stripped 2 bases from V and 4 bases from J, with 6 bases between. Germline loops: CDR1 MNHNS, CDR2 SASEGT.

This clonotype was picked up many times. This sequence joins TRBV7-2 and TRBJ2-7; no reliable D call. Trimming pared 1 base from V and 3 bases from J, leaving 7 bases between. Germline lookup yields CDR1 SGHTA and CDR2 FQGNSA. The CDR3 is made up of 13 amino acids. In DNA, the CDR3 is TGTGCCAGCAGCTTAGACGGAAACTACGAGCAGTACTTC. Translating gives CASSLDGNYEQYF.

This clonotype has a count of ten or more. The rearrangement joins TRBV6-1 to TRBJ1-1; D uncertain. In germline, CDR1 is MNHNS, CDR2 SASEGT. The CDR3 covers 12 residues. Trimming stripped 6 bases from V and 10 bases from J, with 15 bases between. The CDR3, as DNA: TGTGCCAGCAGAGCCGGGTCATTGGGAGCTTTCTTT. As protein: CASRAGSLGAFF.

There are many counts of this clonotype. The chain recombines TRBV5-1 with TRBJ1-2; 8 bases fit TRBD1. CDR3 length equals 14 residues. The V segment lost 3 bases and the J segment 4 bases; nucleotides outside the gene matches: 5. Germline CDR1 and CDR2: SGHRS and YFSETQ. Here the CDR3 reads CASSSQGASYGYTF. The DNA for the CDR3 is TGCGCCAGCAGCTCCCAGGGGGCGAGCTATGGCTACACCTTC.

This clonotype was found many times. V gene TRBV7-2 combines with J gene TRBJ2-7; 8 bases line up with TRBD1. The V segment lost 4 bases and the J segment 5 bases; nucleotides outside the gene matches: 4. This CDR3 region has 13 residues. Germline V CDR1 and CDR2: SGHTA, FQGNSA. CDR3 DNA sequence: TGTGCCAGCAGCTGGGGACAGGTGAACGAGCAGTACTTC. This codes for CASSWGQVNEQYF.

This clonotype was observed at least ten times. This chain connects TRBV29-1 to TRBJ1-2, with D possibly being TRBD1 (6 bases). The CDR3 runs to 14 residues. Germline V gene data show CDR1 as SQVTM and CDR2 as ANQGSEA. Deletions cut 4 bases from V and 3 bases from J, with 15 bases between. The CDR3 nucleotides are TGCAGCGTTGTCGAGGACAGTCGCGACTATGGCTACACCTTC. Amino acid sequence: CSVVEDSRDYGYTF.

This clonotype showed up many times. The V gene is TRBV13, the J gene TRBJ1-2; D possibly corresponds to TRBD1 (5 bases). CDR3 size: 12 residues. V shed 3 bases and J shed 6 bases, with 8 bases lying between them. Germline values: CDR1 PRHDT, CDR2 FYEKMQ (reference sequence). The DNA for the CDR3 is TGTGCCAGCAGCTTGGTGGGGGATGGCTACACCTTC. Translating it yields CASSLVGDGYTF.

The CDR3, as DNA: TGTGCCAGCAGTCCACCGGGACAGAAAAACATTCAGTACTTC. The encoded protein is CASSPPGQKNIQYF. This chain links TRBV12-3 or TRBV12-4 with TRBJ2-4; 7 bases match TRBD1. The ends lost 5 bases at V and 4 bases at J; junction bases unmatched: 5. The CDR3 sequence is 14 residues long.

This clonotype was picked up many times. V and J are TRBV20-1 and TRBJ2-7; 10 positions match TRBD1. Per the germline V gene, CDR1 is DFQATT and CDR2 is SNEGSKA (reference sequence). The V and J ends lost 2 bases and 5 bases, in that order; junction bases with no gene match: 6. CDR3 length: 14 amino acids. The CDR3 DNA is TGCAGTGCTAGACGGGACAGGGGAACCCACGAGCAGTACTTC. Encoded protein: CSARRDRGTHEQYF.

This clonotype occurred a few times. The chain combines TRBV11-1 with TRBJ1-6; no definite D call. Germline-derived CDR1 and CDR2 are SGHAT and FQDESV (reference sequence). CDR3 length equals 14 residues. V gave up 3 bases and J gave up 9 bases, with 12 bases separating them. The CDR3 loop reads CASSFGRRGSPLHF. CDR3 coding DNA: TGTGCCAGCAGCTTCGGCCGGCGGGGTTCACCCCTCCACTTT. Full variable domain (outside the CDR3, taken from reference TRBV11-1 and TRBJ1-6): EAEVAQSPRYKITEKSQAVAFWCDPISGHATLYWYRQILGQGPELLVQFQDESVVDDSQLPKDRFSAERLKGVDSTLKIQPAELGDSAMYLCASSFGRRGSPLHFGNGTRLTVT.

This clonotype was counted ten times or more. The chain combines TRBV20-1 with TRBJ2-7, with D possibly TRBD1 on 6 matching bases. Trimming removed 4 bases at V and 7 bases at J, with 14 bases between. The germline gives CDR1 DFQATT, CDR2 SNEGSKA (reference sequence). CDR3 size: 12 residues. The CDR3 DNA reads as TGCAGTGCTAACCCGGCGAGGGGGGAGCAGTACTTC. Its translation is CSANPARGEQYF.